The rows below give T cell receptor beta chains drawn from one sample of a study of blood T cell repertoires in COVID-19. TCRdb keeps only in-frame clones here, not all; method: immunoSEQ multiplex PCR. The sample contains about 250,000 clones, about 80% of which appear only once. The sample taken for sequencing was peripheral blood. Receptor source: a person aged 70 to 85 with COVID-19, enrolled during active disease. The CDR3 runs from the conserved cysteine through the conserved F or W. The D gene is left open where the match is weak. Part of the rows lack a size; the others show once, few, many or a class for expanded clones.

>TRBD1|TRBJ1-4|TRBV5-1|.
CASAQGANEKLFF
TGCGCCAGTGCTCAGGGGGCTAATGAAAAACTGTTTTTT
>TRBD2|TRBJ2-2|TRBV9|.
CASSPGTSGAGELFF
TGTGCCAGCAGCCCCGGGACTAGCGGGGCCGGGGAGCTGTTTTTT
>.|TRBJ2-3|TRBV9|.
CASSATGTLTDTQYF
TGTGCCAGCAGCGCGACAGGCACACTCACAGATACGCAGTATTTT
>.|TRBJ2-7|TRBV12-3/TRBV12-4|.
CASSFLVELEQYF
TGTGCCAGCAGTTTCCTAGTTGAGCTCGAGCAGTACTTC
>.|TRBJ2-1|TRBV9|once
CASQRDSLGYNEQFF
TGTGCCAGCCAACGAGACAGTTTGGGGTACAATGAGCAGTTCTTC
>TRBD1|TRBJ1-5|TRBV9|.
CASSPTGVSQPQHF
TGTGCCAGCAGCCCCACAGGGGTAAGTCAGCCCCAGCATTTT
>.|TRBJ1-5|TRBV28|.
CASSPGLISNQPQHF
TGTGCCAGCAGCCCCGGACTCATTAGCAATCAGCCCCAGCATTTT
>.|TRBJ2-7|TRBV5-1|.
CASSLVPGDYEQYF
TGCGCCAGCAGCTTGGTGCCCGGGGACTACGAGCAGTACTTC
>TRBD1|TRBJ2-3|TRBV10-3|once
CAISPRDRGMDTQYF
TGTGCCATCAGCCCCCGGGACAGGGGTATGGATACGCAGTATTTT
>TRBD1|TRBJ1-1|TRBV5-1|.
CASWDRRETEAFF
TGCGCCAGTTGGGACAGACGAGAAACTGAAGCTTTCTTT
>TRBD1|TRBJ1-2|TRBV7-2|few
CASSGQTGDYGYTF
TGTGCCAGCAGCGGACAGACAGGGGACTATGGCTACACCTTC
>.|TRBJ2-5|TRBV7-3|.
CASSLIAGVGETQYF
TGTGCCAGCAGCTTAATAGCAGGGGTTGGCGAGACCCAGTACTTC
>.|TRBJ2-5|TRBV28|.
CASNQVRETQYF
TGTGCCAGCAATCAGGTGAGAGAGACCCAGTACTTC
>.|TRBJ1-2|TRBV7-9|.
CASSLAGGDGWSGYTF
TGTGCCAGCAGCTTAGCTGGGGGCGACGGCTGGTCGGGCTACACCTTC
>TRBD1|TRBJ1-5|TRBV6-5|.
CASSVRDSSQPQHF
TGTGCCAGCAGCGTTCGGGACAGCAGTCAGCCCCAGCATTTT
>TRBD1|TRBJ1-6|TRBV6-4|.
CASSPGTAVNSPLHF
TGTGCCAGCAGTCCAGGGACAGCTGTTAATTCACCCCTCCACTTT
>.|TRBJ1-5|TRBV27|.
CASSPQGSQPQHF
TGTGCCAGCAGTCCACAGGGCAGTCAGCCCCAGCATTTT
>.|TRBJ1-5|TRBV18|.
CASSPSYGYGGQPQHF
TGTGCCAGCTCACCATCCTACGGGTACGGCGGTCAGCCCCAGCATTTT
>TRBD1|TRBJ1-1|TRBV9|.
CASSVGGQTTGGTEAFF
TGTGCCAGCAGCGTAGGGGGACAGACTACTGGGGGCACTGAAGCTTTCTTT
>TRBD2|TRBJ2-1|TRBV5-1|.
CASSFSGRAGEQFF
TGCGCCAGCAGCTTTAGCGGGAGGGCCGGTGAGCAGTTCTTC
>.|TRBJ2-4|TRBV18|.
CASSPSGRDIQYF
TGTGCCAGCTCACCGTCTGGGAGAGACATTCAGTACTTC
>.|TRBJ1-5|TRBV10-1|.
CARPGIGLNQPQHF
TGCGCCAGACCAGGGATCGGGTTGAATCAGCCCCAGCATTTT
>TRBD2|TRBJ2-7|TRBV2|.
CASSTGLAAEQYF
TGTGCCAGCAGCACCGGACTAGCTGCCGAGCAGTACTTC
>.|TRBJ1-2|TRBV27|.
CASSFVGLPNYGYTF
TGTGCCAGCAGTTTTGTTGGACTTCCTAACTATGGCTACACCTTC
>.|TRBJ1-6|TRBV7-2|.
CASSLIIQGNSPLHF
TGTGCCAGCAGCTTAATAATCCAGGGTAATTCACCCCTCCACTTT
>.|TRBJ1-4|TRBV30|.
CAWSPGFGEKLFF
TGTGCCTGGAGTCCCGGGTTTGGGGAAAAACTGTTTTTT
>.|TRBJ1-2|TRBV7-9|.
CASRRGGDGYTF
TGTGCCAGCAGAAGGGGCGGAGACGGCTACACCTTC
>TRBD1|TRBJ2-3|TRBV3-1/TRBV3-2|.
CASSRSRTGKGIDTQYF
TGTGCCAGCAGCCGAAGTCGGACAGGGAAGGGGATAGATACGCAGTATTTT
>TRBD2|TRBJ2-5|TRBV7-2|.
CASRSRGGIQETQYF
TGTGCCAGCAGGTCCCGGGGAGGGATCCAAGAGACCCAGTACTTC
>.|TRBJ1-4|TRBV10-1|few
CASSESGGARGEKLFF
TGCGCCAGCAGTGAGTCTGGGGGGGCGCGGGGTGAAAAACTGTTTTTT
>TRBD2|TRBJ2-1|TRBV10-2|.
CASSGTSGGKRQFF
TGCGCCAGCAGTGGGACTAGCGGGGGGAAAAGGCAGTTCTTC
>TRBD2|TRBJ2-1|TRBV28|.
CASSWGSAGGPASYNEQFF
TGTGCCAGCAGTTGGGGCTCAGCGGGAGGACCCGCCTCCTACAATGAGCAGTTCTTC
>.|TRBJ1-1|TRBV24-1|once
CATSVGKNTEAFF
TGTGCCACCAGTGTTGGCAAGAACACTGAAGCTTTCTTT
>.|TRBJ2-4|TRBV2|.
CASGNRDIQYF
TGTGCCAGCGGGAACAGGGACATTCAGTACTTC
>.|TRBJ2-3|TRBV11-2|once
CASTLNPIPDTQYF
TGTGCCAGCACCCTAAACCCTATCCCAGATACGCAGTATTTT
>.|TRBJ1-1|TRBV28|.
CASSLGGLHMNTEAFF
TGTGCCAGCAGTTTAGGGGGACTCCATATGAACACTGAAGCTTTCTTT
>.|TRBJ2-2|TRBV5-5|few
CASSLTARQVFF
TGTGCCAGCAGCTTGACGGCGCGACAGGTGTTTTTT
>.|TRBJ2-3|TRBV18|.
CASSPPPVGLGPTDTQYF
TGTGCCAGCTCACCTCCGCCAGTCGGGTTGGGGCCCACAGATACGCAGTATTTT
>.|TRBJ2-3|TRBV7-3|.
CASSLIGDSSTDTQYF
TGTGCCAGCAGCTTAATCGGGGACTCTAGCACAGATACGCAGTATTTT
>.|TRBJ2-3|TRBV7-3|.
CASSLEGRPIDTQYF
TGTGCCAGCAGCTTAGAGGGCAGGCCCATCGATACGCAGTATTTT
>.|TRBJ2-2|TRBV25-1|.
CASTPRLNTGELFF
TGTGCCAGTACCCCCAGACTCAACACCGGGGAGCTGTTTTTT
>.|TRBJ2-7|TRBV15|.
CATSPGGSPYEQYF
TGTGCCACCAGCCCGGGCGGGTCCCCCTACGAGCAGTACTTC
>TRBD1|TRBJ2-5|TRBV28|.
CASSLSGQGLETQYF
TGTGCCAGCAGTTTATCGGGACAGGGCTTAGAGACCCAGTACTTC
>TRBD1|TRBJ1-5|TRBV30|.
CAWSPATGGNQPQHF
TGTGCCTGGAGTCCCGCCACAGGGGGCAATCAGCCCCAGCATTTT
>.|TRBJ2-1|TRBV28|.
CASSFFVPIGDNEQFF
TGTGCCAGCAGTTTTTTCGTCCCGATAGGGGACAATGAGCAGTTCTTC
>.|TRBJ1-5|TRBV7-2|.
CASSLVQGMGNQPQHF
TGTGCCAGCAGCTTAGTTCAGGGAATGGGCAATCAGCCCCAGCATTTT
>.|TRBJ1-5|TRBV28|.
CASTQGGSNQPQHF
TGTGCCAGCACCCAGGGTGGTAGCAATCAGCCCCAGCATTTT
>.|TRBJ1-5|TRBV19|once
CASTAAHRQPQHF
TGTGCCAGTACCGCGGCTCACAGGCAGCCCCAGCATTTT
>TRBD1|TRBJ1-2|TRBV27|.
CASSLHPGQGISGYTF
TGTGCCAGCAGTCTCCACCCGGGACAGGGGATTAGTGGCTACACCTTC
>.|TRBJ1-1|TRBV7-2|.
CASSFGQMNTEAFF
TGTGCCAGCAGCTTCGGACAGATGAACACTGAAGCTTTCTTT
>TRBD1|TRBJ2-1|TRBV7-9|.
CASSARQGTNYTEQFF
TGTGCCAGCAGCGCCCGACAGGGGACGAACTACACTGAGCAGTTCTTC
>TRBD2|TRBJ2-1|TRBV7-3|.
CASSLSSGGGDEQFF
TGTGCCAGCAGCTTATCGTCGGGAGGGGGAGATGAGCAGTTCTTC
>.|TRBJ1-5|TRBV6-6|.
CANSTPEGDNQPQHF
TGTGCCAACTCGACCCCGGAAGGAGACAATCAGCCCCAGCATTTT
>.|TRBJ2-4|TRBV7-2|.
CASSLTGSFGNIQYF
TGTGCCAGCAGCTTAACAGGGAGTTTTGGGAACATTCAGTACTTC
>TRBD2|TRBJ2-3|TRBV10-3|.
CAISDRTSPTDTQYF
TGTGCCATCAGTGATAGGACTAGCCCCACGGATACGCAGTATTTT
>.|TRBJ1-2|TRBV6-5|.
CASSRPDRDKGGYTF
TGTGCCAGCAGCCGCCCCGACCGGGACAAGGGAGGCTACACCTTC
>TRBD2|TRBJ2-1|TRBV7-8|.
CASSLTRARTSGSYEQFF
TGTGCCAGCAGCTTAACCCGAGCCCGGACTAGCGGGAGTTATGAGCAGTTCTTC
>TRBD2|TRBJ2-3|TRBV24-1|.
CATSKTSGGTDTQYF
TGTGCCACCAGTAAGACTAGCGGGGGCACAGATACGCAGTATTTT
>.|TRBJ2-2|TRBV7-9|few
CASSLQLAAPGELFF
TGTGCCAGCAGTCTCCAGCTAGCTGCCCCCGGGGAGCTGTTTTTT